The 27 T cell receptor beta chains listed next were all sequenced from one sample in a study of early T cells in non-severe SARS-CoV-2 infection. TCRdb recomputed calls from the 5' RACE reads with MiXCR, one row per CDR3 protein. The table has 70,000 to 75,000 distinct CDR3 sequences, 12% seen once. Sequencing was performed on whole blood. The receptors were sampled from an adult who was a healthcare worker with PCR-confirmed SARS-CoV-2 infection or an uninfected control (not recorded which).

The chain couples TRBV13 to TRBJ2-5, with 7 bases lining up with TRBD2. The CDR3 has 14 residues. Germline CDR1 is PRHDT and CDR2 is FYEKMQ (reference sequence). The J segment lost 5 bases and the V segment lost 1 base, leaving 4 bases of the junction unmatched. The DNA of the CDR3 is TGTGCCAGCAGCTTAGCGGGAGGAGATGAGACCCAGTACTTC. Translating gives CASSLAGGDETQYF.

This clonotype was seen repeatedly, ten times or more. The rearrangement uses TRBV6-2 or TRBV6-3 and TRBJ2-7; 7 bases map to TRBD2. With V trimmed by 4 bases and J by 2 bases, 2 bases remained unmatched. Germline V gene data show CDR1 as MNHEY and CDR2 as SVGEGT. The CDR3 contains 13 residues. The CDR3 spells CASSLAGTYEQYF. As DNA, the CDR3 is TGTGCCAGCAGTTTAGCGGGCACCTACGAGCAGTACTTC.

This chain joins TRBV7-6 and TRBJ2-7, with D possibly being TRBD1 (5 bases). V was trimmed by 1 base and J by 4 bases, leaving 8 bases between them. Per the germline V gene, CDR1 is SGHVS and CDR2 is FNYEAQ. The CDR3 is 13 residues long. The DNA for the CDR3 is TGTGCCAGCAGCTTAGGGGGCAGGTACGAGCAGTACTTC. This gives the protein CASSLGGRYEQYF.

The V and J genes are TRBV30 and TRBJ2-1; 7 bases are a match to TRBD2. Trimming took 2 bases from V and 11 from J; bases not matched to a gene: 9. CDR1 and CDR2 from the germline V gene are GTSNPN and SVGIG (reference sequence). This CDR3 spans 13 amino acids. CDR3 nucleotide sequence: TGTGCCTGGAGTCCCGGGACCAGCGGGAAGCAGTTCTTC. Translated, it gives CAWSPGTSGKQFF.

A few counts support this clonotype. The genes are TRBV5-5 and TRBJ2-7; 9 nucleotides match TRBD1. The CDR3 contains 15 residues. The germline CDR1 and CDR2 sequences are SGHKS and YYEKEE (reference sequence). V lost 7 bases and J lost 2; bases outside the gene matches: 10. The CDR3 nucleotides are TGTGCCAGCTCCACCCCGGGACAGGGTACCTACGAGCAGTACTTC. Translated, it gives CASSTPGQGTYEQYF. The full variable domain, its missing parts supplied by reference TRBV5-5 and TRBJ2-7, is DAGVTQSPTHLIKTRGQQVTLRCSPISGHKSVSWYQQVLGQGPQFIFQYYEKEERGRGNFPDRFSARQFPNYSSELNVNALLLGDSALYLCASSTPGQGTYEQYFGPGTRLTVT.

This clonotype was picked up many times. The chain's CDR3 is CAWSREGNTEAFF. The CDR3 DNA reads TGTGCCTGGAGTCGGGAGGGGAACACTGAAGCTTTCTTT. This chain uses TRBV30 with TRBJ1-1; no reliable D call. Trimming took off 2 bases at V and 1 base at J, with 8 bases between the two ends. Looked up from germline, CDR1 is GTSNPN and CDR2 is SVGIG (reference sequence). The CDR3 consists of 13 residues.

The sample holds many counts of this clonotype. The V gene is TRBV10-3, the J gene TRBJ2-5, with D tentatively TRBD2 (5 bases). Between the trimmed V and J ends, which lost 10 bases and 7 bases, there was a span of 22 bases. This CDR3 has 14 residues. Per germline, CDR1 ENHRY and CDR2 SYGVKD. The chain's CDR3 is CATRGAGIEGTQYF. CDR3 in DNA: TGTGCCACCCGGGGAGCCGGGATCGAGGGGACCCAGTACTTC.

This clonotype was seen ten or more times. The genes are TRBV21-1 and TRBJ2-7; TRBD1 is the table's D call, not checked against the DNA. TRBV21-1 is a pseudogene. The CDR3 runs to 13 residues. For the CDR3, the DNA is TGTGCCAGCAGCACGACAGGGCCTCGCGAGCAGTACTTC. Translated: CASSTTGPREQYF.

This clonotype has at least ten counts. The chain has TRBV6-5 and TRBJ1-1; 7 bases are shared with TRBD1. V lost 6 bases, J lost 5 bases, and 15 bases stayed unmatched. The CDR3 spans 16 residues. The germline V gene has CDR1 MNHEY and CDR2 SVGAGI. The CDR3 bases are TGTGCCAGCAGGCTACTCAGGCAGGGGGTAGATACTGAAGCTTTCTTT. Protein product: CASRLLRQGVDTEAFF.

This clonotype was observed at least ten times. J is TRBJ2-5 and V is TRBV7-6; 7 bases map to TRBD2. The CDR3 has 13 amino acids. With V trimmed by 5 bases and J by 5 bases, 5 bases remained unmatched. Germline values: CDR1 SGHVS, CDR2 FNYEAQ. CDR3 DNA sequence: TGTGCCAGCAGCGAAATAGCGGGTGAGACCCAGTACTTC. It codes for CASSEIAGETQYF.

The rearrangement joins TRBV24-1 to TRBJ2-3; the D is unclear. CDR3 length: 14 residues. CDR1 and CDR2 from the germline V gene are KGHDR and SFDVKD. V lost 4 bases to trimming and J lost 4 bases, with 11 bases between them. The DNA of the CDR3 is TGTGCCACCAGTGACCCGACGGTTCCAGATACGCAGTATTTT. This gives the protein CATSDPTVPDTQYF.

CDR3 bases: TGTGCCAGCAGCCCCTGGGGGACGGGCTCCATGAACACTGAAGCTTTCTTT. It yields the protein CASSPWGTGSMNTEAFF. The genes are TRBV14 and TRBJ1-1, with D tentatively TRBD1 (5 bases). This CDR3 is built from 17 residues. V was trimmed by 4 bases and J by 0 bases, leaving 18 bases between them. From germline, CDR1 is SGHDN and CDR2 FVKESK.

This chain joins TRBV3-1 and TRBJ2-2, with 9 bases that match TRBD1. V dropped 2 bases and J dropped 6; count of bases not matched to a gene: 4. Germline V gene data show CDR1 as LGHDT and CDR2 as YNNKEL (reference sequence). The CDR3 has 15 residues. CDR3 coding DNA: TGTGCCAGCAGCCAATGGGACAGGGACGCCGGGGAGCTGTTTTTT. It specifies CASSQWDRDAGELFF.

The chain employs TRBV7-3 and TRBJ2-1; 7 positions match TRBD1. There are 15 residues in the CDR3. Germline V gives CDR1 SGHTA, CDR2 FQGTGA. The ends lost 6 bases at V and 3 bases at J; junction bases unmatched: 8. CDR3 sequence: CASSPGTANYNEQFF. The CDR3 region has the DNA TGTGCCAGCAGTCCCGGGACAGCCAACTACAATGAGCAGTTCTTC. Full variable domain (missing parts from reference TRBV7-3 and TRBJ2-1): GAGVSQTPSNKVTEKGKYVELRCDPISGHTALYWYRQSLGQGPEFLIYFQGTGAADDSGLPNDRFFAVRPEGSVSTLKIQRTERGDSAVYLCASSPGTANYNEQFFGPGTRLTVL.

This clonotype was seen many times. The chain couples TRBV20-1 to TRBJ1-1; D might be TRBD1 (6 bases). The germline V gene encodes CDR1 DFQATT and CDR2 SNEGSKA (reference sequence). This CDR3 has 11 residues. In DNA form, the CDR3 reads TGCAGCTGGAGGGGGGGCACTGAAGCTTTCTTT. Its translation is CSWRGGTEAFF.

There are a few counts of this clonotype. The chain uses TRBV5-8 and TRBJ2-1; TRBD1 matches at 10 bases. The length of the CDR3 is 15 residues. Germline CDR1 reads SGHTS; CDR2 reads YDEGEE. Trimming took 4 bases from V and 5 from J; bases not matched to a gene: 6. CDR3 DNA sequence: TGTGCCAGCAGCCCGGGACAGGGGAAAAACAATGAGCAGTTCTTC. This translates into CASSPGQGKNNEQFF. The whole variable domain, remainder taken from reference TRBV5-8 and TRBJ2-1, is EAGVTQSPTHLIKTRGQQATLRCSPISGHTSVYWYQQALGLGLQFLLWYDEGEERNRGNFPPRFSGRQFPNYSSELNVNALELEDSALYLCASSPGQGKNNEQFFGPGTRLTVL.

The chain uses TRBV4-1 and TRBJ2-7, with D tentatively TRBD2 (5 bases). V shed 4 bases and J shed 7 bases, with 17 bases lying between them. Germline CDR1 and CDR2: MGHRA and YSYEKL. The CDR3 runs 14 residues. The CDR3 coding sequence is TGCGCCAGCAGCCTCCATCGGGGTGCTCTTGAGCAGTACTTC. Its protein is CASSLHRGALEQYF.

Only a few counts were recorded for this clonotype. The chain has TRBV9 and TRBJ2-7; maybe TRBD2 (5 bases). Trimming removed 0 bases at V and 4 bases at J, with 14 bases between. The CDR3 has 15 amino acids. CDR1 is SGDLS and CDR2 is YYNGEE in the germline V gene. CDR3 in DNA: TGTGCCAGCAGCGTAGGGACTGCCCCCAGGTACGAGCAGTACTTC. It yields the protein CASSVGTAPRYEQYF.

This clonotype was counted ten times or more. This chain joins TRBV12-3 or TRBV12-4 and TRBJ1-5; D is unresolved. CDR3 length equals 16 residues. V lost 2 bases and J lost 3, with 14 bases in between. CDR3 loop: CASSLRSGLDNQPQHF. In DNA, the CDR3 is TGTGCCAGCAGTTTACGGTCGGGGTTGGACAATCAGCCCCAGCATTTT.

This clonotype has only a few counts. The CDR3 region is CASFDGLRTDTQYF. The CDR3 DNA reads as TGTGCCAGCTTCGACGGGTTGCGCACAGATACGCAGTATTTT. The gene calls are TRBV2 and TRBJ2-3; D unresolved. V was pared by 8 bases and J by 1 base, with 13 bases between. Germline V lookup: CDR1 SNHLY, CDR2 FYNNEI. CDR3 length equals 14 residues.

This rearrangement joins TRBV6-1 to TRBJ2-7; D assignment may be TRBD1 or TRBD2 (5 bases each). V was shortened by 6 bases and J by 3 bases, with 15 bases between the two germline ends. Germline V gives CDR1 MNHNS, CDR2 SASEGT. The CDR3 runs to 14 residues. This chain's CDR3 is CASSREQFSYEQYF. In DNA form, the CDR3 reads TGTGCCAGCAGCAGGGAGCAATTTAGCTACGAGCAGTACTTC.

The chain carries TRBV7-3 and TRBJ2-1, with TRBD2 as a possible D gene (6 bases). The V gene's germline CDR1 is SGHTA and CDR2 FQGTGA. The CDR3 has 14 residues. V lost 5 bases and J 2 bases, leaving 10 bases between the germline ends. This CDR3 reads CASSPGDPYNEQFF. CDR3 DNA sequence: TGTGCCAGCAGCCCGGGGGATCCCTACAATGAGCAGTTCTTC.

Only a few counts were recorded for this clonotype. The V gene is TRBV6-6, the J gene TRBJ1-2; possible D gene TRBD1, 6 bases. V was pared by 6 bases and J by 7 bases, with 15 bases between. Germline CDR1 is MNHNY and CDR2 is SVGAGI (reference sequence). There are 13 residues in the CDR3. The CDR3 region is CASSSTGKSGYTF. The CDR3 DNA reads TGTGCCAGCAGCTCAACAGGGAAGTCTGGCTACACCTTC.

This clonotype was observed a handful of times. The junction differs from germline at one of its ends, possibly a read error. The genes are TRBV6-5 and TRBJ2-7; TRBD1 might be the D (6 bases). Germline V gene lookup returns CDR1 MNHEY and CDR2 SVGAGI. The CDR3 is 12 residues long. The CDR3 reads CASRGTSYEQYF. In DNA, the CDR3 is TGTGCTAGCAGGGGAACCTCCTACGAGCAGTACTTC.

The sample holds a few counts of this clonotype. This rearrangement joins TRBV7-9 to TRBJ1-4, with D uncertain. Germline assignment: CDR1 SEHNR and CDR2 FQNEAQ (reference sequence). This CDR3 is 14 amino acids long. Deletions cut 1 base from V and 4 bases from J, with 7 bases between. CDR3 nucleotide sequence: TGTGCCAGCAGCTTAGGTCAGAATAATGAAAAACTGTTTTTT. This encodes CASSLGQNNEKLFF.

This clonotype was found many times. The V call is TRBV20-1, the J call TRBJ1-5; no clear D. The germline CDR1 and CDR2 sequences are DFQATT and SNEGSKA (reference sequence). Trimming left V 6 bases short and J 0 bases short, with 6 bases between. The length of the CDR3 is 12 residues. CDR3 nucleotides: TGCAGTGCCCAGTATAGCAATCAGCCCCAGCATTTT. Protein: CSAQYSNQPQHF.

This chain joins TRBV7-2 and TRBJ1-5; 7 bases match TRBD1. Germline V gene sequence: CDR1 SGHTA, CDR2 FQGNSA. This CDR3 has 15 residues. Trimming took 4 bases from V and 6 from J; bases not matched to a gene: 9. The CDR3 DNA follows: TGTGCCAGCAGCTCATCCGCAGGGGGGGGTCAGCCCCAGCATTTT. It codes for CASSSSAGGGQPQHF.